These 10 T cell receptor beta chains share one sample of origin, sequenced in a study of cytomegalovirus exposure and HLA in healthy donors. 60 Vbeta and 13 Jbeta primers were used in PCR. TCRdb's copy holds only in-frame clones and misses some; the assay was immunoSEQ multiplex PCR. The sample carries 70,000 to 95,000 clones, less than 85% recorded once. Material: PBMCs. The source of these receptors is a man between 25 and 39 years old in good health and CMV-seropositive.

The J gene is TRBJ1-4, the V gene TRBV5-1; D ambiguous. CDR1 and CDR2 from the germline V gene are SGHRS and YFSETQ. Deletions cut 2 bases from V and 8 bases from J, with 16 bases between. The CDR3 extends over 15 amino acids. This CDR3 is CASSLNWHPGEKLFF. In DNA form, the CDR3 reads TGCGCCAGCAGCTTAAATTGGCATCCGGGGGAAAAACTGTTTTTT.

This chain joins TRBV4-2 and TRBJ1-4, with D perhaps TRBD1 (6 bases). V was shortened by 0 bases and J by 0 bases, with 14 bases between the two germline ends. The germline V gene encodes CDR1 LGHNA and CDR2 YNFKEQ. CDR3 size: 18 residues. CDR3 sequence (DNA): TGTGCCAGCAGCCAAGAGACGGGCAGGACAGCAACTAATGAAAAACTGTTTTTT. Amino acid sequence: CASSQETGRTATNEKLFF.

The chain couples TRBV5-6 to TRBJ1-4, with D possibly being TRBD1 (6 bases). Germline V gene sequence: CDR1 SGHDT, CDR2 YYEEEE. V dropped 4 bases and J dropped 8 bases, with 15 bases sitting between them. This CDR3 region has 14 residues. DNA for the CDR3: TGTGCCAGCAGCCGGGAGAGGGGGGGAGAAAAACTGTTTTTT. Protein: CASSRERGGEKLFF.

The chain employs TRBV6-1 and TRBJ1-6; the match to TRBD1 covers 10 bases. Trimming removed 3 bases from V and 2 bases from J; junction bases left unmatched: 7. Germline assignment: CDR1 MNHNS and CDR2 SASEGT. This CDR3 is 18 amino acids long. The CDR3 protein is CASSDRDRGFTYNSPLHF. CDR3 nucleotide sequence: TGTGCCAGCAGTGACCGGGACAGGGGATTTACCTATAATTCACCCCTCCACTTT.

This chain joins TRBV5-6 and TRBJ1-4; D possibly corresponds to TRBD1 (5 bases). CDR3 length: 15 residues. V gave up 2 bases and J gave up 8 bases, with 16 bases separating them. Germline V gene data show CDR1 as SGHDT and CDR2 as YYEEEE. Written as DNA, the CDR3 is TGTGCCAGCAGCTTCCAGGGAGGGGTTGGGGAAAAACTGTTTTTT. Amino acid sequence: CASSFQGGVGEKLFF.

This chain connects TRBV28 to TRBJ1-5; TRBD1 might be the D (6 bases). Germline CDR1 MDHEN, CDR2 SYDVKM. V lost 7 bases and J 6 bases, leaving 16 bases between the germline ends. The CDR3 length is 14 residues. The CDR3 is CASNGRGYGQPQHF. The CDR3 nucleotides read TGTGCCAGCAACGGCAGGGGTTACGGTCAGCCCCAGCATTTT.

CDR3 DNA sequence: TGTGCCAGCAGCTTAGACCGGGAGCAGTACTTC. As protein: CASSLDREQYF. V usage is TRBV7-9 and J usage is TRBJ2-7; D is ambiguous. The CDR3 has 11 residues. Germline CDR1 and CDR2: SEHNR and FQNEAQ (reference sequence). V lost 1 base to trimming and J lost 7 bases, with 5 bases between them.

This chain connects TRBV10-3 to TRBJ2-1; 12 bases line up with TRBD2. V lost 0 bases to trimming and J lost 6 bases; unmatched junction nucleotides: 9. This CDR3 comprises 18 residues. From germline, CDR1 is ENHRY and CDR2 SYGVKD. The CDR3 DNA is TGTGCCATCAGTGAGTCGATTGGACTAGCGGGATCGGTCAATGAGCAGTTCTTC. It encodes CAISESIGLAGSVNEQFF.

V usage is TRBV25-1 and J usage is TRBJ2-3; 9 positions match TRBD2. The CDR3 runs to 17 residues. Trimming took 2 bases from V and 0 from J; bases not matched to a gene: 6. The V gene's germline CDR1 is MGHDK and CDR2 SYGVNS. In DNA form, the CDR3 reads TGTGCCAGCAGTGAAGAAGGGCGGGAGGGGAGCACAGATACGCAGTATTTT. Amino acid sequence: CASSEEGREGSTDTQYF.

J is TRBJ2-7 and V is TRBV7-9, with 7 bases aligning to TRBD1. From germline, CDR1 is SEHNR and CDR2 FQNEAQ (reference sequence). The length of the CDR3 is 15 residues. Trimming cost V 5 bases and J 10 bases; bases outside gene matches: 17. CDR3 loop: CASSPREGARFRQYF. The CDR3 DNA is TGTGCCAGCAGCCCCCGAGAGGGGGCAAGATTTCGTCAGTACTTC. Complete variable domain (other parts from reference TRBV7-9 and TRBJ2-7): DTGVSQNPRHKITKRGQNVTFRCDPISEHNRLYWYRQTLGQGPEFLTYFQNEAQLEKSRLLSDRFSAERPKGSFSTLEIQRTEQGDSAMYLCASSPREGARFRQYFGPGTRLTVT.